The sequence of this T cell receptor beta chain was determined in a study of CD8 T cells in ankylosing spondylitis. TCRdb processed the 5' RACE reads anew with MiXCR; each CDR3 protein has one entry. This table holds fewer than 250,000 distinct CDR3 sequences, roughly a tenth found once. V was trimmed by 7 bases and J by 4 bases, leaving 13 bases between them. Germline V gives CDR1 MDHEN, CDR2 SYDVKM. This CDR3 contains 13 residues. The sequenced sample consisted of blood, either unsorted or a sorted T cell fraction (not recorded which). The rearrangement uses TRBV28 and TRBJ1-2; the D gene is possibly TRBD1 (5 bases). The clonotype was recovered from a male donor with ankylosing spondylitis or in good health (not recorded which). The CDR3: CASTPTAVYGYTF. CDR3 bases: TGTGCCAGCACCCCGACAGCGGTCTATGGCTACACCTTC.